Each of the 6 T cell receptor beta chains below was sequenced from the same sample in a study of cytomegalovirus exposure and HLA in healthy donors. 13 Jbeta primers and 60 Vbeta primers were used for the PCR. TCRdb keeps only in-frame clones here, not all; method: immunoSEQ multiplex PCR. The sample records 100,000 or so clones, over 60% being singletons. Material for sequencing was PBMCs. All receptors come from a middle-aged man in good health and CMV-seropositive.

The chain is built from TRBV11-3 and TRBJ2-4, with 7 nucleotides matching TRBD1. Germline CDR1 SGHNT, CDR2 YENEEA. The junction had 11 bases not matched to a gene; V was cut back by 3 bases and J by 12 bases. This CDR3 has 14 amino acids. The CDR3 protein is CASSFHRVRDSQYF. CDR3 DNA sequence: TGTGCCAGCAGCTTTCATCGAGTTAGGGACAGTCAGTACTTC.

In its sample, this clone was seen once. This chain uses TRBV15 with TRBJ2-1; 11 positions match TRBD2. The CDR3 totals 13 residues. The V and J ends lost 10 bases and 8 bases, in that order; junction bases with no gene match: 7. Germline V gene data show CDR1 as LNHNV and CDR2 as YYDKDF (reference sequence). The CDR3 loop reads CASASGRYDEQFF. The CDR3 DNA sequence: TGTGCCAGTGCTAGCGGGAGGTACGATGAGCAGTTCTTC.

The rearrangement joins TRBV4-3 to TRBJ1-1; D might be TRBD1 (5 bases). This CDR3 is built from 14 residues. CDR1 is LGHNA, CDR2 YSLEER, per germline. V was cut by 1 base and J by 6 bases, with 12 bases left in between. The CDR3: CASSQGQGIAEAFF. The DNA for the CDR3 is TGCGCCAGCAGCCAAGGGCAGGGTATCGCTGAAGCTTTCTTT.

The rearrangement links TRBV7-2 to TRBJ2-5; a weak D match, TRBD1 (5 bases). V gave up 3 bases and J gave up 5 bases, with 10 bases separating them. In germline, CDR1 is SGHTA, CDR2 FQGNSA. The CDR3 totals 13 residues. The CDR3 bases are TGTGCCAGCAGCTTCAATCCAGGGGAGACCCAGTACTTC. Protein product: CASSFNPGETQYF.

The chain combines TRBV10-3 with TRBJ1-2, with 7 positions matching TRBD1. CDR1 ENHRY and CDR2 SYGVKD come from the germline V gene. The junction had 2 bases not matched to a gene; V was cut back by 4 bases and J by 3 bases. The CDR3 covers 13 residues. The chain's CDR3 is CAISVDRDYGYTF. DNA of the CDR3: TGTGCCATCAGTGTAGACAGGGACTATGGCTACACCTTC.

The J gene is TRBJ2-7, the V gene TRBV27, with no clear D. The CDR3 extends over 13 amino acids. The germline V and J ends were trimmed by 5 bases and 2 bases, with 10 bases remaining between them. Germline V gene sequence: CDR1 MNHEY, CDR2 SMNVEV (reference sequence). The CDR3 sequence: CASSPDGAYEQYF. In nucleotides, the CDR3 is TGTGCCAGCAGTCCTGACGGAGCCTACGAGCAGTACTTC.